This paragraph reports one T cell receptor (beta chain). Its antigen remains unknown. Reverse transcription used about 0.45 to 1 ug RNA and random hexamers. Amplification of TCR beta CDR3 across 54 Vbeta and 13 Jbeta was performed with immunoSEQ multiplex PCR. TCRdb re-called the immunoSEQ multiplex PCR reads through MiXCR, storing one row per CDR3 protein. This table holds about 120,000 distinct CDR3 sequences, around 94% found once. This specimen belongs to a study of CD8 T cells in Susac syndrome. As for the study in general: Treatment at blood withdrawal was none, corticosteroids, or intravenous immunoglobulin alone in Susac syndrome patients.

Study results and limitations: Total CD8+ and CD8+ TEMRA repertoires contained sixteen and five Susac-specific public clones, respectively.

The V gene's germline CDR1 is SQVTM and CDR2 ANQGSEA. V lost 4 bases to trimming and J lost 5 bases, with 6 bases between them. The CDR3 is made up of 11 amino acids. The authors negatively isolated CD8+ and CD4+ T cells and FACS-enriched TEMRA cells. The sequencing sample was made of CD8+ T cells from PBMCs. V gene TRBV29-1 combines with J gene TRBJ2-1; weak D call: TRBD2 (5 bases). The TCR was taken from a human donor with Susac syndrome. The CDR3 sequence: CSVGGDNEQFF. The CDR3 DNA is TGCAGCGTTGGGGGAGACAATGAGCAGTTCTTC.